This TCR beta chain is from a study of regulatory T cells in long-lasting Graves disease. This clonotype occurred a few times. This CDR3 is 15 amino acids long. Trimming cost V 6 bases and J 4 bases; bases outside gene matches: 9. CDR1 MNHEY and CDR2 SMNVEV come from the germline V gene (reference sequence). Time point given: newly diagnosed GD, antithyroid drugs for less than 3 months. The authors made the TCR library using RNA they extracted from PBMCs. Researchers made TCR beta libraries by using iRepertoire HTBI primers and running Arm-PCR on CDR3 regions. TCRdb redid the calling of the multiplex PCR reads with MiXCR, one entry per CDR3 protein. The table has some 450,000 distinct CDR3 sequences, roughly 15% seen once. These same records also appear under a second study, on T cells in Graves' hyperthyroidism and ophthalmopathy.

Sequenced here: peripheral blood mononuclear cells (PBMCs), sampled at new diagnosis, from a patient treated with antithyroid drugs. The chain carries TRBV27 and TRBJ1-2, with TRBD1 matching over 9 bases. This clonotype was sampled from a woman in her twenties or thirties with Graves disease. The DNA of the CDR3 is TGTGCCAGCAGGACCGGGACAGGGAACCCCTATGGCTACACCTTC. It encodes CASRTGTGNPYGYTF.